These T cell receptor beta chains were read from a single sample in a study of blood T cells in healthy people across ages. TCRdb used MiXCR to reprocess the 5' RACE reads, holding one entry per CDR3 protein. This sample has some 900,000 distinct CDR3 sequences, with 48% found just once. Sequenced material: blood. These receptors were taken from a man under 40 in good health. Each CDR3 is given without its conserved first and last residue. The D gene is left open where the match is weak.

j_gene,v_gene,d_gene,CDR3aa
TRBJ2-7,TRBV5-1,NA,ASKDTSSYEQY
TRBJ1-5,TRBV5-1,NA,ASSWGPNQPQH
TRBJ2-7,TRBV27,NA,ASSLGIRYEQY
TRBJ1-5,TRBV12-3/TRBV12-4,NA,ASRTTGTANQPQH
TRBJ2-3,TRBV20-1,TRBD2,SASALLAGGGTDTQY
NA,TRBV29-1,NA,SVCGGENYEQY
TRBJ2-1,TRBV7-3,NA,ASSLDWENNEQF
TRBJ1-5,TRBV4-1,TRBD1,ASSQDPDRGSNQPQH
NA,TRBV7-9,TRBD1,ASSLVSAGGDEQY
TRBJ2-1,TRBV7-2,TRBD2,ASSWIGRGINEQF
TRBJ2-1,TRBV2,NA,ASDTTLKEQF
TRBJ2-4,TRBV12-3/TRBV12-4,TRBD1,ASSLLTGTKNIQY
TRBJ2-1,TRBV7-2,NA,ASSLMRREYNEQF
TRBJ1-6,TRBV20-1,TRBD1,SAPRDSVYNSPLH
TRBJ1-4,TRBV2,NA,ASSDGTNEKLF
TRBJ1-1,TRBV29-1,NA,SVEDFARDMNTEAF
TRBJ2-3,TRBV10-3,NA,STRDTDTRY
TRBJ2-6,TRBV6-2/TRBV6-3,NA,ASNKPSGANVLT
TRBJ2-2,TRBV4-1,NA,ASSSLQGPGELF
TRBJ2-1,TRBV29-1,NA,SVEMGKAYNEQF
TRBJ1-1,TRBV28,TRBD1,ASISPGQVFPDTEAF
TRBJ2-3,TRBV5-6,TRBD1,ASSSLRGTDTQY
TRBJ2-1,TRBV10-3,TRBD1,AVSADRGGDEQF
TRBJ1-1,TRBV12-3/TRBV12-4,NA,ASGWGNMNTEAF
TRBJ2-3,TRBV20-1,NA,SARDPGYTDTQY
TRBJ1-6,TRBV20-1,NA,SAREAGPNSPLH
TRBJ2-3,TRBV12-3/TRBV12-4,TRBD2,ASSLELAGGREDTQY
TRBJ2-7,TRBV5-1,NA,ASSFSGPSSSYEQY
TRBJ1-5,TRBV20-1,NA,SARVAQNQPQH
TRBJ2-7,TRBV20-1,TRBD2,SARDGGRPSYEQY
TRBJ1-1,TRBV29-1,TRBD1,SAGQGETEAF
TRBJ2-2,TRBV18,TRBD2,ASSPRASGGRANTGELF
TRBJ2-1,TRBV5-1,NA,ASSLGRAANEQF
TRBJ2-7,TRBV20-1,TRBD2,SASTQRGRNEQY
TRBJ2-7,TRBV20-1,TRBD1,SATGGFDEQY
TRBJ1-5,TRBV20-1,NA,SARDSSRPGGNQPQH
TRBJ2-7,TRBV6-2/TRBV6-3,NA,ASSLGAIQRYEQY
TRBJ2-7,TRBV6-2/TRBV6-3,TRBD1,ASRGPGQRSYEQY
TRBJ2-3,TRBV9,TRBD2,ASSATIPAGGADTQY
TRBJ1-5,TRBV6-1,TRBD1,ASSEAWDSYQPQH
NA,TRBV6-5,NA,AGSLLGHQYEQY
TRBJ2-1,TRBV20-1,TRBD2,SAPRTSGAARDEQF
TRBJ1-2,TRBV4-1,NA,ASSQDEATGPANYDYT
TRBJ2-7,TRBV3-1,NA,ASSHEVNEQY
TRBJ1-2,TRBV9,NA,ASSPFGGNDYGYT
TRBJ2-1,TRBV5-1,TRBD1,ASSFKQGNEQF